A single sample is the source of the 23 T cell receptor beta chains below, sequenced in a study of CD8 T cells in Susac syndrome. The RNA input was 0.5 to 1 ug, and it was reverse transcribed with random hexamers. TCRdb re-derived calls from the immunoSEQ multiplex PCR reads in MiXCR, one entry per CDR3 protein. The data contain around 150,000 distinct CDR3 sequences, 95% of them singletons. Material: CD8+ T cells from PBMCs. These receptors originate from a human donor with Susac syndrome.

The J gene is TRBJ1-1, the V gene TRBV6-6; 7 bases line up with TRBD1. CDR3 length equals 14 residues. CDR1 and CDR2 from the germline V gene are MNHNY and SVGAGI (reference sequence). J was trimmed by 10 bases and V by 7 bases; bases with no gene match: 15. The CDR3 DNA sequence: TGTGCCAGCATCACCCGGACAGGCCGGCCCGGAGCTTTCTTT. This codes for CASITRTGRPGAFF.

The chain combines TRBV4-1 with TRBJ2-7; possible D gene TRBD2, 5 bases. The germline V gene encodes CDR1 MGHRA and CDR2 YSYEKL. This CDR3 comprises 15 residues. The germline V and J ends were trimmed by 0 bases and 2 bases, with 11 bases remaining between them. The CDR3 DNA is TGCGCCAGCAGCCAAGATCCTTCCGGGACCTACGAGCAGTACTTC. Protein product: CASSQDPSGTYEQYF.

This clonotype was recorded only once. The J gene is TRBJ2-1, the V gene TRBV7-2, with D tentatively TRBD2 (5 bases). V shed 4 bases and J shed 12 bases, with 19 bases lying between them. In germline, CDR1 is SGHTA, CDR2 FQGNSA. The CDR3 loop spans 14 amino acids. The CDR3 reads CASSSQGGHRGQFF. CDR3 in DNA: TGTGCCAGCAGCTCTCAAGGCGGGCATAGAGGGCAGTTCTTC.

The chain has TRBV3-1 and TRBJ2-7; perhaps TRBD1 as D (6 bases). Trimming cost V 4 bases and J 2 bases, with 15 bases left between them. CDR3 length: 15 residues. The germline CDR1 and CDR2 sequences are LGHDT and YNNKEL (reference sequence). CDR3 region: CASSPYRVVTYEQYF. The CDR3 DNA is TGTGCCAGCAGCCCATACAGGGTGGTTACCTACGAGCAGTACTTC.

The J gene is TRBJ2-1, the V gene TRBV27; 10 nucleotides align to TRBD2. CDR1 and CDR2 (germline): MNHEY, SMNVEV (reference sequence). The CDR3 is 15 amino acids. Trimming at V came to 5 bases and at J to 3 bases, leaving 4 bases not matched to a gene. The CDR3: CASSPLAGDYNEQFF. In DNA, the CDR3 is TGTGCCAGCAGTCCTCTAGCGGGGGACTACAATGAGCAGTTCTTC.

The chain is built from TRBV2 and TRBJ2-5; 7 bases match TRBD2. Germline V gives CDR1 SNHLY, CDR2 FYNNEI. V shed 7 bases, J shed 4 bases, and the junction held 9 bases outside the gene matches. The CDR3 spans 14 residues. CDR3 in amino acids: CASIGSLAAETQYF. The DNA for the CDR3 is TGTGCCAGCATAGGGTCTCTAGCGGCAGAGACCCAGTACTTC.

The chain carries TRBV5-6 and TRBJ2-1, with 7 nucleotides matching TRBD1. Germline values: CDR1 SGHDT, CDR2 YYEEEE. V gave up 4 bases and J gave up 5 bases; unmatched junction bases: 6. The CDR3 has 14 amino acids. CDR3 nucleotide sequence: TGTGCCAGCAGCGACCGGGACAGAAACAATGAGCAGTTCTTC. Translating it yields CASSDRDRNNEQFF.

The chain has TRBV11-2 and TRBJ2-1; the D is unclear. Trimming removed 7 bases at V and 4 bases at J, with 5 bases between. The CDR3 runs to 11 residues. Germline CDR1 and CDR2: SGHAT and FQNNGV. CDR3 in DNA: TGTGCCAGCACAGCATACAATGAGCAGTTCTTC. It codes for CASTAYNEQFF.

V usage is TRBV7-8 and J usage is TRBJ2-1; no clear D gene. This CDR3 has 14 residues. Deletions cut 3 bases from V and 3 bases from J, with 9 bases between. Germline CDR1 SGHVS, CDR2 FQNEAQ. CDR3 nucleotides: TGTGCCAGCAGCTTGGGCGGTCTCTACAATGAGCAGTTCTTC. It is translated as CASSLGGLYNEQFF.

The genes are TRBV7-3 and TRBJ2-1, with TRBD2 matching 9 bases. The CDR3 length is 18 residues. Germline lookup yields CDR1 SGHTA and CDR2 FQGTGA. The ends lost 5 bases at V and 7 bases at J; junction bases unmatched: 18. DNA of the CDR3: TGTGCCAGCAGCCTAGCCCTATCTTCGCGGGAGGGCCGGAATGAGCAGTTCTTC. It specifies CASSLALSSREGRNEQFF.

The rearrangement uses TRBV2 and TRBJ2-7, with unresolved D. The CDR3 is 14 amino acids. Germline-derived CDR1 and CDR2 are SNHLY and FYNNEI. V lost 2 bases and J 1 base, leaving 9 bases between the germline ends. CDR3: CASSELSRSYEQYF. CDR3 sequence (DNA): TGTGCCAGCAGTGAATTGTCTCGATCCTACGAGCAGTACTTC.

V usage is TRBV11-2 and J usage is TRBJ2-7; tentatively, D is TRBD1 or TRBD2 (5 bases each). Germline-derived CDR1 and CDR2 are SGHAT and FQNNGV. V was trimmed by 5 bases and J by 3 bases, leaving 17 bases between them. This CDR3 region has 15 residues. The CDR3 DNA follows: TGTGCCAGCAGCCTGGGTCGGGACGGATTCTACGAGCAGTACTTC. Residues: CASSLGRDGFYEQYF.

This clonotype was recorded only once. This chain uses TRBV12-3 or TRBV12-4 with TRBJ2-1, with D maybe TRBD2 (6 bases). The CDR3 runs 15 residues. The V and J ends lost 6 bases and 4 bases respectively, with 16 bases between them. The CDR3 region is CASSFADGTYNEQFF. In DNA form, the CDR3 reads TGTGCCAGCAGCTTTGCGGACGGGACTTACAATGAGCAGTTCTTC.

This clonotype is a singleton in its sample. This chain connects TRBV20-1 to TRBJ1-1; D gene ambiguous. Trimming left V 0 bases short and J 4 bases short, with 6 bases between. Germline V gene data show CDR1 as DFQATT and CDR2 as SNEGSKA (reference sequence). This CDR3 region has 12 residues. The CDR3 coding sequence is TGCAGTGCTAGAGATCTGAGCACTGAAGCTTTCTTT. Amino acids: CSARDLSTEAFF.

The chain couples TRBV14 to TRBJ2-7; the D gene is possibly TRBD2 (6 bases). The germline CDR1 and CDR2 sequences are SGHDN and FVKESK. The CDR3 consists of 12 residues. Trimming stripped 1 base from V and 9 bases from J, with 10 bases between. Here the CDR3 DNA reads TGTGCCAGCAGCCAAGCGGGAGCCGGGCAGTACTTC. It encodes CASSQAGAGQYF.

The V call is TRBV10-3, the J call TRBJ2-1; 13 bases align to TRBD2. J gave up 7 bases and V 4 bases, and 10 bases lay outside the gene matches. The CDR3 loop spans 17 amino acids. Germline V gives CDR1 ENHRY, CDR2 SYGVKD. The CDR3 sequence: CAISATPGLAGKNEQFF. The CDR3 DNA follows: TGTGCCATCAGTGCGACACCGGGACTAGCGGGAAAGAATGAGCAGTTCTTC.

The rearrangement uses TRBV11-1 and TRBJ2-2, with 13 nucleotides matching TRBD2. The CDR3 totals 15 residues. The V and J ends lost 5 bases and 7 bases, in that order; junction bases with no gene match: 4. Germline V lookup: CDR1 SGHAT, CDR2 FQDESV (reference sequence). In nucleotides, the CDR3 is TGTGCCAGCAGCCCCTGGACTAGCGGGGGCGGGGAGCTGTTTTTT. It codes for CASSPWTSGGGELFF.

The chain has TRBV27 and TRBJ2-5; 7 nucleotides line up with TRBD2. CDR1 is MNHEY and CDR2 is SMNVEV in the germline V gene (reference sequence). The CDR3 covers 18 residues. Trimming at V came to 0 bases and at J to 5 bases, leaving 15 bases not matched to a gene. In nucleotides, the CDR3 is TGTGCCAGCAGTTTATCCGCCCTTTCGCGGGAGATCGGGGAGACCCAGTACTTC. Translated: CASSLSALSREIGETQYF.

V gene TRBV7-2 combines with J gene TRBJ2-7, with 8 bases that match TRBD2. Germline lookup yields CDR1 SGHTA and CDR2 FQGNSA. The CDR3 loop spans 14 amino acids. V lost 1 base and J lost 2; bases outside the gene matches: 1. The CDR3 reads CASSLVGLAYEQYF. The DNA of the CDR3 is TGTGCCAGCAGCTTAGTGGGACTAGCCTACGAGCAGTACTTC.

V and J are TRBV11-2 and TRBJ2-1; TRBD2 agrees at 7 bases. Germline assignment: CDR1 SGHAT and CDR2 FQNNGV. With 7 bases clipped from V and 6 bases from J, the junction kept 6 bases outside the gene matches. This CDR3 is built from 13 residues. CDR3: CASTHERGNEQFF. The CDR3 nucleotides are TGTGCCAGCACCCACGAGCGGGGCAATGAGCAGTTCTTC. Looking up the rest from reference TRBV11-2 and TRBJ2-1 gives the full variable domain: EAGVAQSPRYKIIEKRQSVAFWCNPISGHATLYWYQQILGQGPKLLIQFQNNGVVDDSQLPKDRFSAERLKGVDSTLKIQPAKLEDSAVYLCASTHERGNEQFFGPGTRLTVL.

CDR3 coding DNA: TGTGCCAGCAGCTTTTTTCGGGGTAGCAACACTGAAGCTTTCTTT. Protein sequence: CASSFFRGSNTEAFF. V usage is TRBV7-9 and J usage is TRBJ1-1, with D unclear. Per the germline V gene, CDR1 is SEHNR and CDR2 is FQNEAQ (reference sequence). V gave up 3 bases and J gave up 2 bases, with 13 bases separating them. CDR3 size: 15 residues. Full variable domain (rest looked up from reference TRBV7-9 and TRBJ1-1): DTGVSQNPRHKITKRGQNVTFRCDPISEHNRLYWYRQTLGQGPEFLTYFQNEAQLEKSRLLSDRFSAERPKGSFSTLEIQRTEQGDSAMYLCASSFFRGSNTEAFFGQGTRLTVV.

The chain joins TRBV5-6 to TRBJ2-7; weak D call: TRBD1 (5 bases). This CDR3 has 12 residues. V lost 0 bases to trimming and J lost 11 bases, with 12 bases between them. Germline V gene data show CDR1 as SGHDT and CDR2 as YYEEEE. The CDR3 DNA reads as TGTGCCAGCAGCTTGGGGGCAGGGAAGGAGTACTTC. Translated, it gives CASSLGAGKEYF. Full variable domain (missing parts from reference TRBV5-6 and TRBJ2-7): DAGVTQSPTHLIKTRGQQVTLRCSPKSGHDTVSWYQQALGQGPQFIFQYYEEEERQRGNFPDRFSGHQFPNYSSELNVNALLLGDSALYLCASSLGAGKEYFGPGTRLTVT.

J is TRBJ1-1 and V is TRBV9; D not certain. V shed 3 bases and J shed 3 bases, with 9 bases lying between them. The CDR3 length is 13 residues. In germline, CDR1 is SGDLS, CDR2 YYNGEE. The chain's CDR3 is CASSAGSDTEAFF. CDR3 nucleotide sequence: TGTGCCAGCAGCGCCGGATCGGACACTGAAGCTTTCTTT.